The rows below give T cell receptor beta chains drawn from one sample of a study of shared clonotypes between healthy human individuals. Libraries were prepared by immunoSEQ multiplex PCR; TCRdb keeps only in-frame clonotypes and omits some of them. This table holds roughly 680,000 clones, 72% found once. Sequencing input: memory CD4+ T cells sorted from blood. The source of these receptors is a woman aged 25 to 39 in good health. The CDR3 runs from the conserved cysteine through the conserved F or W. The D gene is left open where the match is weak. Clone size, where shown, is once, few, many, or a class for clones that have expanded.

clone_size: NA; j_call: TRBJ1-1; v_call: TRBV28; d_call: TRBD1; cdr3_nt: TGTGCCAGCACACAACAGGGGGTGGCTTTCTTT; cdr3_aa: CASTQQGVAFF
clone_size: once; j_call: TRBJ2-5; v_call: TRBV2; d_call: NA; cdr3_nt: TGTGCCAGCAGTGAAAGCCGGAGCCGGAAAGAGACCCAGTACTTC; cdr3_aa: CASSESRSRKETQYF
clone_size: few; j_call: TRBJ2-5; v_call: TRBV11-2; d_call: NA; cdr3_nt: TGTGCCAGCAGCCGGTCAGAGACCCAGTACTTC; cdr3_aa: CASSRSETQYF
clone_size: NA; j_call: TRBJ1-4; v_call: TRBV30; d_call: NA; cdr3_nt: TGTGCCTGGAGTCCTCGAAAGGGGTTAAATGAAAAACTGTTTTTT; cdr3_aa: CAWSPRKGLNEKLFF
clone_size: NA; j_call: TRBJ1-3; v_call: TRBV2; d_call: NA; cdr3_nt: TGTGCCAGCAGTGTACCTAGCTCTGGAAACACCATATATTTT; cdr3_aa: CASSVPSSGNTIYF
clone_size: NA; j_call: TRBJ2-7; v_call: TRBV11-2; d_call: TRBD2; cdr3_nt: TGTGCCAGCAGAAAAGGGACTACCTACGAGCAGTACTTC; cdr3_aa: CASRKGTTYEQYF
clone_size: NA; j_call: TRBJ1-1; v_call: TRBV5-1; d_call: TRBD1; cdr3_nt: TGCGCCAGCAGCTTGGGGGACAGGGCACGTGTTGGCACTGAAGCTTTCTTT; cdr3_aa: CASSLGDRARVGTEAFF
clone_size: NA; j_call: TRBJ2-3; v_call: TRBV5-1; d_call: NA; cdr3_nt: TGCGCCAGCAGCTTGGCTCCTCAGACGCGAGATACGCAGTATTTT; cdr3_aa: CASSLAPQTRDTQYF
clone_size: NA; j_call: TRBJ1-2; v_call: TRBV5-4; d_call: TRBD1; cdr3_nt: TGTGCCAGCAGCTTCGGGACAGACGCTAACTATGGCTACACCTTC; cdr3_aa: CASSFGTDANYGYTF
clone_size: NA; j_call: TRBJ1-5; v_call: TRBV4-1; d_call: NA; cdr3_nt: TGCGCCAGCAGCCTACAGGCATTCGACAATCAGCCCCAGCATTTT; cdr3_aa: CASSLQAFDNQPQHF
clone_size: NA; j_call: TRBJ2-5; v_call: TRBV5-4; d_call: NA; cdr3_nt: TGTGCCAGCAGCTTGTACTTACAGGGTGAGGAGACCCAGTACTTC; cdr3_aa: CASSLYLQGEETQYF
clone_size: NA; j_call: TRBJ1-5; v_call: TRBV7-9; d_call: NA; cdr3_nt: TGTGCCATAGGGAAGGAAGGCAATCAGCCCCAGCATTTT; cdr3_aa: CAIGKEGNQPQHF
clone_size: NA; j_call: TRBJ1-1; v_call: TRBV16; d_call: NA; cdr3_nt: TGTGCCAGCAGCAGTGACGGCGGGGTAACTTTCTTT; cdr3_aa: CASSSDGGVTFF
clone_size: few; j_call: TRBJ1-6; v_call: TRBV19; d_call: TRBD1; cdr3_nt: TGTGCCAGTAGTTTGGACAGGGGGCATTCACCCCTCCACTTT; cdr3_aa: CASSLDRGHSPLHF
clone_size: NA; j_call: TRBJ1-2; v_call: TRBV28; d_call: NA; cdr3_nt: TGTGCCAGCATGTTCCGAGGCCTGGGGGGCTACACCTTC; cdr3_aa: CASMFRGLGGYTF
clone_size: NA; j_call: TRBJ2-7; v_call: TRBV18; d_call: NA; cdr3_nt: TGTGCCAGCTCACTGACGACAGGTTTGAGGTACGAGCAGTACTTC; cdr3_aa: CASSLTTGLRYEQYF
clone_size: once; j_call: TRBJ2-7; v_call: TRBV14; d_call: TRBD2; cdr3_nt: TGTGCCAGCAGCCCCCAGGTGGGACTAGGCTACGAGCAGTACTTC; cdr3_aa: CASSPQVGLGYEQYF
clone_size: NA; j_call: TRBJ2-1; v_call: TRBV27; d_call: TRBD1; cdr3_nt: TGTGCCAGCAGTACCCCGACCCGACAGGGGCAATACCAGCAGTTCTTC; cdr3_aa: CASSTPTRQGQYQQFF
clone_size: NA; j_call: TRBJ2-5; v_call: TRBV28; d_call: TRBD1; cdr3_nt: TGTGCCAGCAGTTTAGGACAGGGGCAAGAGACCCAGTACTTC; cdr3_aa: CASSLGQGQETQYF
clone_size: once; j_call: TRBJ1-2; v_call: TRBV28; d_call: TRBD1; cdr3_nt: TGTGCCAGCGGACTAACAGGGGGGGAAGGTTTCGCCTTC; cdr3_aa: CASGLTGGEGFAF
clone_size: NA; j_call: TRBJ1-2; v_call: TRBV18; d_call: NA; cdr3_nt: TGTGCCAGCTCCCAATCGAGGGAGGTCGGCTATGGCTACACCTTC; cdr3_aa: CASSQSREVGYGYTF
clone_size: NA; j_call: TRBJ2-1; v_call: TRBV20-1; d_call: NA; cdr3_nt: TGCAGTGCTAGAGTCCGTAATGAGCAGTTCTTC; cdr3_aa: CSARVRNEQFF
clone_size: NA; j_call: TRBJ2-7; v_call: TRBV27; d_call: NA; cdr3_nt: TGTGCCAGCAGTTTAAGGGACCGCTACGAGCAGTACTTC; cdr3_aa: CASSLRDRYEQYF
clone_size: few; j_call: TRBJ1-1; v_call: TRBV7-9; d_call: NA; cdr3_nt: TGTGCCAGCAGCTCATCAGGGAAGAACACTGAAGCTTTCTTT; cdr3_aa: CASSSSGKNTEAFF
clone_size: few; j_call: TRBJ2-7; v_call: TRBV19; d_call: NA; cdr3_nt: TGTGCCAGTTCTCGGACATACGAGCAGTACTTC; cdr3_aa: CASSRTYEQYF
clone_size: NA; j_call: TRBJ1-5; v_call: TRBV18; d_call: TRBD1; cdr3_nt: TGTGCCAGCTCACCACTTGGGACAGCAGATCAGCCCCAGCATTTT; cdr3_aa: CASSPLGTADQPQHF
clone_size: NA; j_call: TRBJ2-1; v_call: TRBV2; d_call: TRBD2; cdr3_nt: TGTGCCAGCAGGGAGGGACTAGCGACGGGAAATGAGCAGTTCTTC; cdr3_aa: CASREGLATGNEQFF
clone_size: NA; j_call: TRBJ2-7; v_call: TRBV4-1; d_call: NA; cdr3_nt: TGCGCCAGCAGCCATCGTGGCCTCGGCTACGAGCAGTACTTC; cdr3_aa: CASSHRGLGYEQYF
clone_size: few; j_call: TRBJ2-7; v_call: TRBV10-2; d_call: NA; cdr3_nt: TGCGCCAGCACCTTGGACTACGGGGGCGAGCAGTACTTC; cdr3_aa: CASTLDYGGEQYF
clone_size: NA; j_call: TRBJ2-1; v_call: TRBV19; d_call: TRBD2; cdr3_nt: TGTGCCAGTAGTGCTTTAGCGGGACCGGGAAATGAGCAGTTCTTC; cdr3_aa: CASSALAGPGNEQFF
clone_size: once; j_call: TRBJ2-4; v_call: TRBV9; d_call: TRBD2; cdr3_nt: TGTGCCAGCAGCGAGGGGCGGGAGAGGTGGACCAAAAACATTCAGTACTTC; cdr3_aa: CASSEGRERWTKNIQYF
clone_size: NA; j_call: TRBJ2-3; v_call: TRBV5-4; d_call: NA; cdr3_nt: TGTGCCAGCAGCTCGGGGATTAGCACAGATACGCAGTATTTT; cdr3_aa: CASSSGISTDTQYF
clone_size: NA; j_call: TRBJ2-1; v_call: TRBV11-3; d_call: NA; cdr3_nt: TGTGCCAGCAGCTTAGGAACTAGCAGCTACAATGAGCAGTTCTTC; cdr3_aa: CASSLGTSSYNEQFF
clone_size: many; j_call: TRBJ2-2; v_call: TRBV2; d_call: TRBD1; cdr3_nt: TGTGCCAGCATTCCAGGGGGTCCCGGGGAGCTGTTTTTT; cdr3_aa: CASIPGGPGELFF
clone_size: NA; j_call: TRBJ2-3; v_call: TRBV5-1; d_call: TRBD1; cdr3_nt: TGCGCCAGCAGCCCCAGGACAGGGTGGTCAGATACGCAGTATTTT; cdr3_aa: CASSPRTGWSDTQYF
clone_size: NA; j_call: TRBJ2-1; v_call: TRBV2; d_call: TRBD2; cdr3_nt: TGTGCCAGCAGTCCTTTCTTGTGGGAGGGCCTCCATGAGCAGTTCTTC; cdr3_aa: CASSPFLWEGLHEQFF
clone_size: NA; j_call: TRBJ1-2; v_call: TRBV6-6; d_call: NA; cdr3_nt: TGTGCCAGCAGAGTCACGACAGATGGCTACACCTTC; cdr3_aa: CASRVTTDGYTF
clone_size: once; j_call: TRBJ1-1; v_call: TRBV28; d_call: NA; cdr3_nt: TGTGCCAGCAGTGTTTATTTGGCAGGGAACACTGAAGCTTTCTTT; cdr3_aa: CASSVYLAGNTEAFF
clone_size: few; j_call: TRBJ1-5; v_call: TRBV28; d_call: NA; cdr3_nt: TGTGCCAGCACAGACACCAATCAGCCCCAGCATTTT; cdr3_aa: CASTDTNQPQHF
clone_size: few; j_call: TRBJ1-1; v_call: TRBV30; d_call: NA; cdr3_nt: TGTGCCTGGAGGGACCCCATGAACACTGAAGCTTTCTTT; cdr3_aa: CAWRDPMNTEAFF
clone_size: once; j_call: TRBJ2-3; v_call: TRBV7-9; d_call: NA; cdr3_nt: TGTGCCAGCACTCCGCACAGCACAGATACGCAGTATTTT; cdr3_aa: CASTPHSTDTQYF
clone_size: NA; j_call: TRBJ1-5; v_call: TRBV28; d_call: TRBD1; cdr3_nt: TGTGCCAGCAGTTTATTTGCCAGGGGGGGCAATCAGCCCCAGCATTTT; cdr3_aa: CASSLFARGGNQPQHF
clone_size: NA; j_call: TRBJ2-2; v_call: TRBV5-4; d_call: NA; cdr3_nt: TGTGCCAGCAGCGCGACACTGAACACCGGGGAGCTGTTTTTT; cdr3_aa: CASSATLNTGELFF
clone_size: NA; j_call: TRBJ1-1; v_call: TRBV29-1; d_call: NA; cdr3_nt: TGCAGCGTTGTAAACACTGAAGCTTTCTTT; cdr3_aa: CSVVNTEAFF
clone_size: few; j_call: TRBJ2-7; v_call: TRBV4-1; d_call: NA; cdr3_nt: TGCGCCAGCAGCCGGGGTGAGGGATTAAACGAGCAGTACTTC; cdr3_aa: CASSRGEGLNEQYF
clone_size: few; j_call: TRBJ2-1; v_call: TRBV25-1; d_call: TRBD1; cdr3_nt: TGTGCCAGCAGTGACTTCCTACAGGGGGCTTACAATGAGCAGTTCTTC; cdr3_aa: CASSDFLQGAYNEQFF
clone_size: NA; j_call: TRBJ1-4; v_call: TRBV4-2; d_call: NA; cdr3_nt: TGTGCCAGCACCATAATAAAGATCGGACACCCAGCAACTAATGAAAAACTGTTTTTT; cdr3_aa: CASTIIKIGHPATNEKLFF
clone_size: NA; j_call: TRBJ2-7; v_call: TRBV28; d_call: TRBD2; cdr3_nt: TGTGCCAGCAGGTCGACTAGCGGGAGACCCTACGAGCAGTACTTC; cdr3_aa: CASRSTSGRPYEQYF
clone_size: NA; j_call: TRBJ2-5; v_call: TRBV19; d_call: TRBD1; cdr3_nt: TGTGCCAGTAGTATAGAGACCCAGGGGGCGGAGACCCAGTACTTC; cdr3_aa: CASSIETQGAETQYF
clone_size: NA; j_call: TRBJ2-5; v_call: TRBV9; d_call: TRBD1; cdr3_nt: TGTGCCAGCAGCGTAGGAGGGGGCGGGTGGCAAGAGACCCAGTACTTC; cdr3_aa: CASSVGGGGWQETQYF
clone_size: once; j_call: TRBJ2-7; v_call: TRBV25-1; d_call: NA; cdr3_nt: TGTGCCAGCAGTGAATCGGAGGCCTCCTACGAGCAGTACTTC; cdr3_aa: CASSESEASYEQYF
clone_size: NA; j_call: TRBJ2-7; v_call: TRBV7-2; d_call: NA; cdr3_nt: TGTGCCAGCAGTTCCACTCAGACCTACGAGCAGTACTTC; cdr3_aa: CASSSTQTYEQYF
clone_size: NA; j_call: TRBJ2-3; v_call: TRBV9; d_call: NA; cdr3_nt: TGTGCCAGCAGCGTAGGTCCATCAGATACGCAGTATTTT; cdr3_aa: CASSVGPSDTQYF
clone_size: NA; j_call: TRBJ1-2; v_call: TRBV2; d_call: NA; cdr3_nt: TGTGCCAGCAGTTATTCGGCGAACTATGGCTACACCTTC; cdr3_aa: CASSYSANYGYTF
clone_size: NA; j_call: TRBJ2-1; v_call: TRBV4-1; d_call: NA; cdr3_nt: TGCGCCAGCAGCCAAGTTTATCCCAAAGTGGGAGCCCCCCAGTTCTTC; cdr3_aa: CASSQVYPKVGAPQFF
clone_size: NA; j_call: TRBJ2-7; v_call: TRBV5-1; d_call: NA; cdr3_nt: TGCGCCAGCAGCTTGGACAGGCCTTACGAGCAGTACTTC; cdr3_aa: CASSLDRPYEQYF
clone_size: NA; j_call: TRBJ2-5; v_call: TRBV5-1; d_call: TRBD1; cdr3_nt: TGCGCCAGCAGCTTGGGTGACAGGGATGTCGAGACCCAGTACTTC; cdr3_aa: CASSLGDRDVETQYF
clone_size: NA; j_call: TRBJ1-5; v_call: TRBV21-1; d_call: NA; cdr3_nt: TGTGCCAGCAGCGCCACAGACAGAGGGCTCGATCAGCCCCAGCATTTT; cdr3_aa: CASSATDRGLDQPQHF
clone_size: NA; j_call: TRBJ1-1; v_call: TRBV19; d_call: NA; cdr3_nt: TGTGCCAGTACCGAAACTCGCCGGGGGGCGAACACTGAAGCTTTCTTT; cdr3_aa: CASTETRRGANTEAFF